This entry describes one TCR beta chain. Its antigen is still unknown. PCR employed 60 Vbeta and 13 Jbeta primers. Measured with immunoSEQ multiplex PCR; TCRdb has only the in-frame clones, and not every one. This repertoire shows roughly 140,000 clones, approximately 70% found once; its top ten account for around 1.6%. Per germline, CDR1 SGHRS and CDR2 YFSETQ. The CDR3 length is 15 residues. V shed 0 bases and J shed 0 bases, with 10 bases lying between them. This sample was taken from a study of cytomegalovirus exposure and HLA in healthy donors. Study conclusions and caveats: The study had only CMV serostatus as immune exposure information. Across donors, presence/absence analyses took sequencing depth to be roughly uniform.

Sequenced: PBMCs. The rearrangement links TRBV5-1 to TRBJ2-7, with D unclear. The sequence was collected from a woman aged 25 to 45 in good health and CMV-seronegative. CDR3 sequence (DNA): TGCGCCAGCAGCTTGGACGGAGTCCACTCCTACGAGCAGTACGTC. Translation gives CASSLDGVHSYEQYV.